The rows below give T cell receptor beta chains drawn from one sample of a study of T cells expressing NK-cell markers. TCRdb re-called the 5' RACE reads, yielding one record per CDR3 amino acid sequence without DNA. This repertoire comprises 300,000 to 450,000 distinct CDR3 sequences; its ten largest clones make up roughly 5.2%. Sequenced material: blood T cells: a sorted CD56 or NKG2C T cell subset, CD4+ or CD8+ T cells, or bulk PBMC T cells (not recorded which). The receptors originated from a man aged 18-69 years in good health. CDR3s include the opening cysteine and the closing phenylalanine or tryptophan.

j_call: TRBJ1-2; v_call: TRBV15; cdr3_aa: CATSRGGVDPSSRGYTF
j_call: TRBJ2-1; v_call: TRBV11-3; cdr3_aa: CASSLDVSPQFF
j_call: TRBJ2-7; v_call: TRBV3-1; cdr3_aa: CASSQGWGGLNEQYF
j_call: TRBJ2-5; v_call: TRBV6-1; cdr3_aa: CASSNRDAQETQYF
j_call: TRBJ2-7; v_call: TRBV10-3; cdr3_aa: CAKFRSPGLYEQYF
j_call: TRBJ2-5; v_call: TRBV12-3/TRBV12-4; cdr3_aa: CASSLGPLKGETQYF
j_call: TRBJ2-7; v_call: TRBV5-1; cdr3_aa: CASSSLPSSSSYEQYF
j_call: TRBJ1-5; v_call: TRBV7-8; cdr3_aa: CASSQTTGFYSNQPQHF
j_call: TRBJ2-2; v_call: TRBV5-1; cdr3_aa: CASSRTPGGQTGELFF
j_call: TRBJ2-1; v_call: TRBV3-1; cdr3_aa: CASSLKLEQFF
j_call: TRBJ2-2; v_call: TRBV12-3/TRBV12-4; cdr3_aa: CASSLLSTANTGELFF
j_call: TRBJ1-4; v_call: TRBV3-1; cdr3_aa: CASSQVAGPTNEKLFF
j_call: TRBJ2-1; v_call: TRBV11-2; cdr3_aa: CASSLVLLAAPSYNEQFF
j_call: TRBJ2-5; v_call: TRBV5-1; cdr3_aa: CASSPRDGRQQETQYF
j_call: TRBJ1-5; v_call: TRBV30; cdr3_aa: CAWSRELNQPQHF
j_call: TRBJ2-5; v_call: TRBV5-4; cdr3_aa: CASSAGSHQETQYF
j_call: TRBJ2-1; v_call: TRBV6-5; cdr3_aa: CASSYSISGDAQFF
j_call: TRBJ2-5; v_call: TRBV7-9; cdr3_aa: CASSLVGLAGLKETQYF
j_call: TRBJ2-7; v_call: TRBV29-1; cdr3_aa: CSATLGGYEQYF
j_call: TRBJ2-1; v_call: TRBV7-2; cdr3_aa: CASSSLTSGGRRSYNEQFF
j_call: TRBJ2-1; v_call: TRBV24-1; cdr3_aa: CATSDSVRAWSGEQFF
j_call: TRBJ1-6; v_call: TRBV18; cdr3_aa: CASSRGAGQVNSPLHF
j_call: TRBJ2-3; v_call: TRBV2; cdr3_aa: CASSRRDGHTDTQYF
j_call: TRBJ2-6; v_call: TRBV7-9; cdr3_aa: CASSFGQGVSGANVLTF
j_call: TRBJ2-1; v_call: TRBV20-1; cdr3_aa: CSAIRTSGGAEQFF
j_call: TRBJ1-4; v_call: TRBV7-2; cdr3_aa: CASSLLAMSGEKLFF
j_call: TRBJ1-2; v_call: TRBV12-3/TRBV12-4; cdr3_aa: CASSRDKEGYGYTF
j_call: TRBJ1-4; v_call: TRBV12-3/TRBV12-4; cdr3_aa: CASSLGGAANEKLFF
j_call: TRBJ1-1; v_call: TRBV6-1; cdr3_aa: CASIADTLGTEAFF
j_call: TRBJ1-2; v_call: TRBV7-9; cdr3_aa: CASSLEYTDGYTF
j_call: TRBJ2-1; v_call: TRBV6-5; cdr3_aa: CASSYLGQGGTYNEQFF